The TCR beta chain described here comes from a study of cytomegalovirus exposure and HLA in healthy donors. Notes on the study in general: No immune exposure information besides CMV serostatus was available. The classifier was said to identify cytomegalovirus status with high specificity and sensitivity.

The CDR3 spans 14 residues. V was cut by 0 bases and J by 0 bases, with 6 bases left in between. The germline V gene encodes CDR1 SGHRS and CDR2 YFSETQ. The primer mix had 60 Vbeta and 13 Jbeta primers. This table comes from immunoSEQ multiplex PCR, and its TCRdb copy is limited to in-frame clones, with some not included. Here the sample spans over 95,000 clones, around 77% being singletons. With respect to this clone: Antigen: not known.

The sample was PBMCs. The chain uses TRBV5-1 and TRBJ2-5, with D maybe TRBD2 (5 bases). The sequence came from a man between 35 and 55 years old in good health and CMV-seronegative. CDR3 region: CASSLDGNQETQYF. The DNA for the CDR3 is TGCGCCAGCAGCTTGGACGGGAACCAAGAGACCCAGTACTTC.